One sample yielded the 6 T cell receptor beta chains listed below, sequenced in a study of blood T cell repertoires in COVID-19. The protocol was immunoSEQ multiplex PCR, while the TCRdb copy is restricted to in-frame clones and leaves out a portion. The data show about 42,000 clones, 89% seen once. The sequenced material came from peripheral blood. The receptor source for this set is a human donor in a cohort sampled during active COVID-19.

The V call is TRBV18, the J call TRBJ1-4; TRBD1 might be the D (5 bases). The CDR3 consists of 16 residues. Germline lookup yields CDR1 KGHSH and CDR2 LQKENI. V was cut by 3 bases and J by 8 bases, with 19 bases left in between. The CDR3 sequence is CASSPPGGKLREKLFF. CDR3 DNA sequence: TGTGCCAGCTCACCCCCCGGGGGAAAGCTACGGGAAAAACTGTTTTTT. The full variable domain, completed using reference TRBV18 and TRBJ1-4, is NAGVMQNPRHLVRRRGQEARLRCSPMKGHSHVYWYRQLPEEGLKFMVYLQKENIIDESGMPKERFSAEFPKEGPSILRIQQVVRGDSAAYFCASSPPGGKLREKLFFGSGTQLSVL.

This chain links TRBV15 with TRBJ2-7; TRBD1 agrees at 7 bases. The CDR3 is 16 residues long. From germline, CDR1 is LNHNV and CDR2 YYDKDF (reference sequence). V shed 0 bases, J shed 2 bases, and the junction held 7 bases outside the gene matches. The CDR3 protein is CATSRDLGTAAYEQYF. DNA for the CDR3: TGTGCCACCAGCAGAGATCTCGGGACAGCAGCCTACGAGCAGTACTTC.

The genes are TRBV5-8 and TRBJ1-1, with TRBD1 matching 7 bases. This CDR3 is 16 amino acids long. Per the germline V gene, CDR1 is SGHTS and CDR2 is YDEGEE. The V and J ends lost 0 bases and 2 bases, in that order; junction bases with no gene match: 7. The CDR3 loop reads CASSLGSGQINTEAFF. CDR3 DNA: TGTGCCAGCAGCTTGGGGTCGGGACAGATAAACACTGAAGCTTTCTTT.

This chain's CDR3 is CASSLGDRENEKLFF. In DNA form, the CDR3 reads TGTGCCAGCAGCTTAGGGGACAGGGAGAATGAAAAACTGTTTTTT. This sequence joins TRBV7-9 and TRBJ1-4; 9 bases match TRBD1. Germline-derived CDR1 and CDR2 are SEHNR and FQNEAQ (reference sequence). The CDR3 totals 15 residues. The V gene end was trimmed by 1 base and the J gene end by 5 bases; junction bases not matched to a gene: 2.

The chain uses TRBV7-6 and TRBJ2-7; possible D gene TRBD2, 5 bases. The germline V and J ends were trimmed by 1 base and 3 bases, with 10 bases remaining between them. CDR1 and CDR2 from the germline V gene are SGHVS and FNYEAQ. The CDR3 covers 14 residues. The CDR3 DNA is TGTGCCAGCAGCTTAGGGCATGGGAGCTACGAGCAGTACTTC. This sequence encodes CASSLGHGSYEQYF.

The V gene is TRBV7-2, the J gene TRBJ2-5; 12 nucleotides match TRBD2. J lost 7 bases, V lost 1 base, and 4 bases had no gene match. The CDR3 has 15 residues. CDR1 is SGHTA and CDR2 is FQGNSA in the germline V gene. The CDR3 sequence is CASSLEGLAGMTQYF. CDR3 in DNA: TGTGCCAGCAGCTTAGAAGGACTAGCGGGGATGACCCAGTACTTC.